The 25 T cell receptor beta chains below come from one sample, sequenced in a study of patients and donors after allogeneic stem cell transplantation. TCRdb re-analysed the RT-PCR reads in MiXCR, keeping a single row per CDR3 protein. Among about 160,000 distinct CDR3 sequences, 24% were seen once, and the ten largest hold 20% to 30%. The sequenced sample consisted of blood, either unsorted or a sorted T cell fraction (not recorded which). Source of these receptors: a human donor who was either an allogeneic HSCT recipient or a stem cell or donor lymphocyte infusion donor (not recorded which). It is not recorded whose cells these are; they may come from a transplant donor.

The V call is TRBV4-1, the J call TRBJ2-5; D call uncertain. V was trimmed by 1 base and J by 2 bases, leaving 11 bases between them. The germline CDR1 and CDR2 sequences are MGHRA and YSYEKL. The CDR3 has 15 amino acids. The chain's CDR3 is CASSQGSPPQETQYF. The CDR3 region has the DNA TGCGCCAGCAGCCAAGGAAGTCCCCCTCAAGAGACCCAGTACTTC.

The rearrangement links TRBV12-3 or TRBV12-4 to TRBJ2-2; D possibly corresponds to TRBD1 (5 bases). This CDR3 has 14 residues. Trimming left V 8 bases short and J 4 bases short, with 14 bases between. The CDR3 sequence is CASQGITSTGELFF. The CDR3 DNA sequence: TGTGCCAGCCAGGGCATAACTTCCACCGGGGAGCTGTTTTTT.

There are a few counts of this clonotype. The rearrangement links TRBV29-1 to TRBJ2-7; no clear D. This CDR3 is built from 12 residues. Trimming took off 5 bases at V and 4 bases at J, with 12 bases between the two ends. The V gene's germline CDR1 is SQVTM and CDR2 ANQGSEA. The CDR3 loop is CSVRVSKYEQYF. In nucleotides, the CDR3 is TGCAGCGTTAGGGTCAGTAAATACGAGCAGTACTTC.

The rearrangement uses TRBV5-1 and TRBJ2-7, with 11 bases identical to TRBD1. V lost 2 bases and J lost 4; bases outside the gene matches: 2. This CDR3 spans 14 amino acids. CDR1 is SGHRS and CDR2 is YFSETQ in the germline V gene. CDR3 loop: CASSFGTGGYEQYF. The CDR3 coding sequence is TGCGCCAGCAGCTTTGGGACAGGGGGATACGAGCAGTACTTC. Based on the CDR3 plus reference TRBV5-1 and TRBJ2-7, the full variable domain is KAGVTQTPRYLIKTRGQQVTLSCSPISGHRSVSWYQQTPGQGLQFLFEYFSETQRNKGNFPGRFSGRQFSNSRSEMNVSTLELGDSALYLCASSFGTGGYEQYFGPGTRLTVT.

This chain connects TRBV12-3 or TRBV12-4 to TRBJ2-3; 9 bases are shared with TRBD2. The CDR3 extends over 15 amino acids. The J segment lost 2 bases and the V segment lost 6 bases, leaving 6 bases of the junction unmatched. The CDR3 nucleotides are TGTGCCAGCAGGGAATCTAGCGGGAACACAGATACGCAGTATTTT. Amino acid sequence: CASRESSGNTDTQYF.

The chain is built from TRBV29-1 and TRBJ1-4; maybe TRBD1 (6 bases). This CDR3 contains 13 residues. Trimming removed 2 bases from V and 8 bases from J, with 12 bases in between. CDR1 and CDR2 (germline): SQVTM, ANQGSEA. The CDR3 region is CSVELGGGEKLFF. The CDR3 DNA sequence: TGCAGCGTTGAACTAGGGGGAGGGGAAAAACTGTTTTTT.

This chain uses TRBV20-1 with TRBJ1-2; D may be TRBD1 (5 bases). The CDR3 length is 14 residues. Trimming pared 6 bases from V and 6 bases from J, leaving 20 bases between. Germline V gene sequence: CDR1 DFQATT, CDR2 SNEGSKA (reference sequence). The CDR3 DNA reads TGCAGTGCAGACACAGAGGGGTCCGGGCATGGCTACACCTTC. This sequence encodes CSADTEGSGHGYTF.

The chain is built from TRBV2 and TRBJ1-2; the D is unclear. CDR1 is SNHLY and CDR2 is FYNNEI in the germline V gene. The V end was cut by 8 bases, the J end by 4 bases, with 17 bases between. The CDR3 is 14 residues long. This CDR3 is CASGISVVLYGYTF. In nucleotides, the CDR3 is TGTGCCAGCGGCATCTCGGTAGTCCTCTATGGCTACACCTTC. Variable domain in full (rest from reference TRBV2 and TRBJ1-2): EPEVTQTPSHQVTQMGQEVILRCVPISNHLYFYWYRQILGQKVEFLVSFYNNEISEKSEIFDDQFSVERPDGSNFTLKIRSTKLEDSAMYFCASGISVVLYGYTFGSGTRLTVV.

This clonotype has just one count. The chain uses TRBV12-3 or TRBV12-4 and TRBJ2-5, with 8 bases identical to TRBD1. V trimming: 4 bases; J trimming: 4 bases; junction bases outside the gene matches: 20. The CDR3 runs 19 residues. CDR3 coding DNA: TGTGCCAGCAGTTCCTTAGGGGACAGGTCACCCCAATCTACAGAGACCCAGTACTTC. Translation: CASSSLGDRSPQSTETQYF.

CDR3 protein: CASSYPGTGDNEQFF. The CDR3 DNA is TGTGCCAGCAGTTATCCGGGGACAGGGGACAATGAGCAGTTCTTC. The chain couples TRBV12-3 or TRBV12-4 to TRBJ2-1; 10 nucleotides align to TRBD1. The CDR3 is made up of 15 amino acids. V shed 4 bases and J 5 bases; nucleotides not matched to a gene: 5.

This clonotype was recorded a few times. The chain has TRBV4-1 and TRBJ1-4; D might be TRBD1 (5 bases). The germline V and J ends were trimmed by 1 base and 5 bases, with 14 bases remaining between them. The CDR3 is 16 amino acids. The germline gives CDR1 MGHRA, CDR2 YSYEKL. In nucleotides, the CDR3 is TGCGCCAGCAGCCAAGGGTCGGGACGGGTGAATGAAAAACTGTTTTTT. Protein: CASSQGSGRVNEKLFF.

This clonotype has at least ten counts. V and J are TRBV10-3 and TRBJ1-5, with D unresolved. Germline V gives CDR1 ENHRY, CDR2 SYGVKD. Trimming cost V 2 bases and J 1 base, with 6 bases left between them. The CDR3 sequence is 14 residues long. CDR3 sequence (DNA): TGTGCCATCAGTGAGAGTCCGAGCAATCAGCCCCAGCATTTT. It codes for CAISESPSNQPQHF.

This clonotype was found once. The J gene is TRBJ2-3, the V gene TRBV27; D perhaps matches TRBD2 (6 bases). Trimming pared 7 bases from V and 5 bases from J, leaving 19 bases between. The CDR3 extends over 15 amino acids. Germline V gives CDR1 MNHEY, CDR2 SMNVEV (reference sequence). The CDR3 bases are TGTGCCAGCACCCCTTCGGATCTAGCGCGAGATACGCAGTATTTT. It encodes CASTPSDLARDTQYF.

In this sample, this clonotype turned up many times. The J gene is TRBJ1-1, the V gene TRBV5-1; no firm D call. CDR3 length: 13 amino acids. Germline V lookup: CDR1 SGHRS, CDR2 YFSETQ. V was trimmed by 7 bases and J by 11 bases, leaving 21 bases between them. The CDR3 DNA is TGCGCCAGCCGCCGGAGTGGCAACCCCCGTGCTTTCTTT. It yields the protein CASRRSGNPRAFF.

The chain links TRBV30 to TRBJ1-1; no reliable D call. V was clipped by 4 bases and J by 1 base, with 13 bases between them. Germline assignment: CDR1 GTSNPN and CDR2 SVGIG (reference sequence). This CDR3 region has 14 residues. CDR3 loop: CAWKPLPQNTEAFF. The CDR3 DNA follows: TGTGCCTGGAAGCCGCTCCCCCAGAACACTGAAGCTTTCTTT.

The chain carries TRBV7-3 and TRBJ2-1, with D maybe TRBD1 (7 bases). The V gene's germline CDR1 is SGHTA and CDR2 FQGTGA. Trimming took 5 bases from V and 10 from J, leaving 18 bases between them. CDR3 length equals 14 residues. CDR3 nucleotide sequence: TGTGCCAGCAGCCAGGGGGTTGCTAGCGAGGAGCAGTTCTTC. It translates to CASSQGVASEEQFF.

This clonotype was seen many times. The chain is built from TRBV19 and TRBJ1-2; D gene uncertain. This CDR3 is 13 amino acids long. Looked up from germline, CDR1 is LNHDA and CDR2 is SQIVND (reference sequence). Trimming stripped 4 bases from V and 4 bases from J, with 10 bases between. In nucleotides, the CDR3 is TGTGCCAGTAGTACGGCGGTGGGCTATGGCTACACCTTC. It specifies CASSTAVGYGYTF.

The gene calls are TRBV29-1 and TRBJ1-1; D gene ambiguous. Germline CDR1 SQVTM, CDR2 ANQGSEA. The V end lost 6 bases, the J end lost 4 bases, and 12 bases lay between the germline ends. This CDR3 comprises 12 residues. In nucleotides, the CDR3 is TGCAGCGTCGCGTTTGGTGGCACTGAAGCTTTCTTT. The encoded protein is CSVAFGGTEAFF.

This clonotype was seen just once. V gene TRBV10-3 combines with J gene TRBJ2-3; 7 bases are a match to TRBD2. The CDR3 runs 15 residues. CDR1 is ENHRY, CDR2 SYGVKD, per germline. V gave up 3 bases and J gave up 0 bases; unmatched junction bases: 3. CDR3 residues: CAISDSSGSTDTQYF. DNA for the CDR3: TGTGCCATCAGTGATTCTAGCGGAAGCACAGATACGCAGTATTTT.

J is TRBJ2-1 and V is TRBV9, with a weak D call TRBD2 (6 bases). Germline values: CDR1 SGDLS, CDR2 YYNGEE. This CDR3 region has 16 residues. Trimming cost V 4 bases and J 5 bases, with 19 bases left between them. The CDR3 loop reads CASSPGGGYGNNEQFF. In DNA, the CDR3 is TGTGCCAGCAGCCCAGGTGGGGGGTATGGGAACAATGAGCAGTTCTTC.

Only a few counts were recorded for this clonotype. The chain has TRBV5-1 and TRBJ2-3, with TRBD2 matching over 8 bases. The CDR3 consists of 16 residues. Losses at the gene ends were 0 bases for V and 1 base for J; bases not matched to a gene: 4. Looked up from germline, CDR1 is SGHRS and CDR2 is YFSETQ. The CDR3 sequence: CASSLAGGHGTDTQYF. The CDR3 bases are TGCGCCAGCAGCTTGGCGGGGGGGCACGGCACAGATACGCAGTATTTT.

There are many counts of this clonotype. The CDR3 is CASSQGTTGYTGELFF. The CDR3 DNA is TGTGCCAGCAGCCAAGGGACGACGGGTTACACCGGGGAGCTGTTTTTT. The chain combines TRBV3-1 with TRBJ2-2; no reliable D call. Trimming pared 1 base from V and 3 bases from J, leaving 12 bases between. The germline CDR1 and CDR2 sequences are LGHDT and YNNKEL (reference sequence). CDR3 length: 16 residues.

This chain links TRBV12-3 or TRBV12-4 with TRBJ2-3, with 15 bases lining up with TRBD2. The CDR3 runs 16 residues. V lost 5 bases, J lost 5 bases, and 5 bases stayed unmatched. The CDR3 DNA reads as TGTGCCAGCAGTGGACTAGCGGGAGGGCCTGGAGATACGCAGTATTTT. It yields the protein CASSGLAGGPGDTQYF.

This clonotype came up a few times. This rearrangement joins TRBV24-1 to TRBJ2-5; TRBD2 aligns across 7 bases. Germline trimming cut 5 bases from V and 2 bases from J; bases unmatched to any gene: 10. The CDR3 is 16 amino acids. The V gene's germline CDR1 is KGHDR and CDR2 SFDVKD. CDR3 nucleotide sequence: TGTGCCACCAGTGGATTTCTAGCGGAGCATCAAGAGACCCAGTACTTC. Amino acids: CATSGFLAEHQETQYF.

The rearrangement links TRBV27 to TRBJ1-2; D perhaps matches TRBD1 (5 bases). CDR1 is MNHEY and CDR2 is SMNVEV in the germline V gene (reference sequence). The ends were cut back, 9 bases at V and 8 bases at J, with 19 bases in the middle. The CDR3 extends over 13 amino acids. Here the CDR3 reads CASSPRRVNGYTF. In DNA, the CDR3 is TGTGCCAGTAGTCCCCGCAGGGTGAACGGCTACACCTTC.